This T cell receptor beta chain came from a study of T cells in Graves' hyperthyroidism and ophthalmopathy. TCR beta CDR3 region amplification was performed from RNA transcripts. When the TCR CDR3 underwent first-round RT-PCR, the HTBI primer set was used. TCRdb fed the multiplex PCR reads into MiXCR, producing one record per CDR3 protein. Here the sample spans approximately 560,000 distinct CDR3 sequences, around 45% being singletons. This CDR3 is built from 14 residues. The germline V gene has CDR1 SGHTA and CDR2 FQGNSA. The V and J ends lost 8 bases and 0 bases, in that order; junction bases with no gene match: 5.

The sample comprised peripheral blood or thyroid tissue (not recorded which). This receptor was identified in a woman under 30 with Graves' hyperthyroidism. The genes are TRBV7-2 and TRBJ2-7, with 9 bases fitting TRBD2. CDR3 in DNA: TGTGCCAGCCGACTAGCGGACCTCTCCTACGAGCAGTACTTC. Encoded protein: CASRLADLSYEQYF.